One and the same sample provided the 22 T cell receptor beta chains below, sequenced in a study of blood T cell repertoires in COVID-19 (dated by TCRdb to about 2020). Library preparation used the immunoSEQ multiplex PCR assay. TCRdb holds this immuneACCESS table with in-frame rearrangements only. Some clones are missing; in checked studies, unresolved V genes explain under half, and the rest has no known cause. For this sample the table gives 200,000 to 300,000 clones, of which around 90% were detected only once. Approximately 4% of the sample belongs to the ten largest clones. Sequencing input: peripheral blood. Receptors originate from a woman between 40 and 50 years old with acute or convalescent COVID-19.

CDR3 sequence: CASSLIIGGMNTEAFF. The CDR3 DNA follows: TGCGCCAGCAGCTTGATAATTGGGGGCATGAACACTGAAGCTTTCTTT. This chain uses TRBV5-1 with TRBJ1-1, with D possibly matching TRBD1 (6 bases). Trimming removed 1 base at V and 0 bases at J, with 13 bases between. The CDR3 totals 16 residues. Germline V CDR1 and CDR2: SGHRS, YFSETQ.

This rearrangement joins TRBV10-1 to TRBJ1-1; a weak D match, TRBD1 (5 bases). This CDR3 has 14 amino acids. Looked up from germline, CDR1 is WNHNN and CDR2 is SYGVQD (reference sequence). The V and J ends lost 3 bases and 6 bases respectively, with 14 bases between them. For the CDR3, the DNA is TGCGCCAGCAGTGAAACCAGGGCATGGCCTGAAGCTTTCTTT. Translated: CASSETRAWPEAFF.

The V call is TRBV30, the J call TRBJ1-1; a possible D gene is TRBD1 (5 bases). Germline V gives CDR1 GTSNPN, CDR2 SVGIG (reference sequence). Trimming cost V 7 bases and J 0 bases, with 9 bases left between them. The CDR3 has 12 amino acids. The CDR3 DNA follows: TGTGCCTCGGGGGGGTTGAACACTGAAGCTTTCTTT. As protein: CASGGLNTEAFF.

This sequence joins TRBV10-2 and TRBJ2-7, with 7 nucleotides matching TRBD2. This CDR3 spans 14 amino acids. From germline, CDR1 is WSHSY and CDR2 SAAADI. J gave up 3 bases and V 7 bases, and 9 bases lay outside the gene matches. The CDR3 sequence: CASTPSGVGYEQYV. As DNA, the CDR3 is TGCGCCAGCACCCCCAGCGGGGTAGGCTACGAGCAGTACGTC.

The CDR3 bases are TGTGCCATCAGTGCTAGGAAGAGGATCCTCGGGGAGCTGTTTTTT. Its protein product is CAISARKRILGELFF. The chain recombines TRBV10-3 with TRBJ2-2; D not resolved. Germline V gene sequence: CDR1 ENHRY, CDR2 SYGVKD. The CDR3 is made up of 15 amino acids. V shed 4 bases and J shed 7 bases, with 16 bases lying between them.

This chain links TRBV2 with TRBJ1-5; the match to TRBD1 covers 9 bases. V lost 7 bases, J lost 3 bases, and 4 bases stayed unmatched. This CDR3 has 14 amino acids. CDR1 is SNHLY, CDR2 FYNNEI, per germline. CDR3 nucleotide sequence: TGTGCCAGCATGGGACAGGGTCTCAATCAGCCCCAGCATTTT. This sequence encodes CASMGQGLNQPQHF.

In its sample, this clone was seen once. The chain couples TRBV6-2 or TRBV6-3 to TRBJ2-1, with 8 nucleotides matching TRBD2. Losses at the gene ends were 6 bases for V and 5 bases for J; bases not matched to a gene: 15. This CDR3 region has 17 residues. Germline loops: CDR1 MNHEY, CDR2 SVGEGT. CDR3 in amino acids: CASSRTASGLGHNEQFF. The CDR3 DNA sequence: TGTGCCAGCAGCCGTACCGCTTCGGGACTAGGCCACAATGAGCAGTTCTTC.

This chain uses TRBV4-1 with TRBJ1-1, with 10 bases fitting TRBD1. The CDR3 runs to 15 residues. Per the germline V gene, CDR1 is MGHRA and CDR2 is YSYEKL. V was pared by 4 bases and J by 4 bases, with 6 bases of the junction left unmatched. Here the CDR3 reads CASSRGQGGSTEAFF. The CDR3 region has the DNA TGCGCCAGCAGCCGAGGACAGGGGGGTAGCACTGAAGCTTTCTTT.

The rearrangement uses TRBV9 and TRBJ2-2, with 10 bases fitting TRBD1. This CDR3 contains 17 residues. Unmatched junction bases numbered 6, after V lost 2 bases and J lost 2 bases. The germline V gene encodes CDR1 SGDLS and CDR2 YYNGEE. CDR3 amino acids: CASSVPRDRGNTGELFF. The CDR3 coding sequence is TGTGCCAGCAGCGTTCCCAGGGACAGGGGTAACACCGGGGAGCTGTTTTTT.

This chain links TRBV19 with TRBJ2-3, with D unclear. The CDR3 runs 14 residues. From germline, CDR1 is LNHDA and CDR2 SQIVND (reference sequence). Trimming took off 4 bases at V and 5 bases at J, with 13 bases between the two ends. The CDR3 sequence: CASSSGSSRDTQYF. The CDR3, as DNA: TGTGCCAGTAGTAGCGGATCCAGTAGAGATACGCAGTATTTT.

This CDR3 is CASSEMPNRGTEAFF. The DNA of the CDR3 is TGTGCCAGCAGTGAAATGCCAAACAGGGGCACTGAAGCTTTCTTT. This chain uses TRBV2 with TRBJ1-1, with TRBD1 matching over 7 bases. Germline V gene sequence: CDR1 SNHLY, CDR2 FYNNEI. The CDR3 consists of 15 residues. J gave up 4 bases and V 2 bases, and 7 bases lay outside the gene matches.

This chain connects TRBV30 to TRBJ2-7; 8 bases map to TRBD2. Per the germline V gene, CDR1 is GTSNPN and CDR2 is SVGIG (reference sequence). Trimming at V came to 2 bases and at J to 6 bases, leaving 18 bases not matched to a gene. The CDR3 extends over 17 amino acids. CDR3 residues: CAWSPPPRGGRGGEQYV. The CDR3, as DNA: TGTGCCTGGAGTCCCCCCCCTCGGGGGGGGCGAGGGGGCGAGCAGTACGTC.

This chain joins TRBV5-6 and TRBJ1-2; 8 bases agree with TRBD1. CDR3 length: 18 amino acids. The V segment lost 0 bases and the J segment 2 bases; nucleotides outside the gene matches: 12. Germline V gives CDR1 SGHDT, CDR2 YYEEEE. The CDR3 DNA is TGTGCCAGCAGCTTGGAGGGACAGGTCGCAGCTCCCAACTATGGCTACACCTTC. It is translated as CASSLEGQVAAPNYGYTF. The variable domain in full, completed from reference TRBV5-6 and TRBJ1-2, reads DAGVTQSPTHLIKTRGQQVTLRCSPKSGHDTVSWYQQALGQGPQFIFQYYEEEERQRGNFPDRFSGHQFPNYSSELNVNALLLGDSALYLCASSLEGQVAAPNYGYTFGSGTRLTVV.

The J gene is TRBJ2-3, the V gene TRBV18; TRBD2 matches 9 bases. This CDR3 has 17 amino acids. Trimming took 3 bases from V and 4 from J; bases not matched to a gene: 11. Germline V gene lookup returns CDR1 KGHSH and CDR2 LQKENI. The CDR3 reads CASSPARGGPGADTQYF. In nucleotides, the CDR3 is TGTGCCAGCTCACCTGCGCGGGGGGGCCCTGGGGCAGATACGCAGTATTTT.

In its sample, this clone was seen once. This chain connects TRBV19 to TRBJ1-2; 7 nucleotides align to TRBD1. The V gene end was trimmed by 3 bases and the J gene end by 4 bases; junction bases not matched to a gene: 8. CDR1 and CDR2 (germline): LNHDA, SQIVND (reference sequence). The CDR3 covers 15 residues. The CDR3 bases are TGTGCCAGTAGTATTGGAGAGGCAGGGGGCTATGGCTACACCTTC. Amino acids: CASSIGEAGGYGYTF. Based on the CDR3 plus reference TRBV19 and TRBJ1-2, the full variable domain is DGGITQSPKYLFRKEGQNVTLSCEQNLNHDAMYWYRQDPGQGLRLIYYSQIVNDFQKGDIAEGYSVSREKKESFPLTVTSAQKNPTAFYLCASSIGEAGGYGYTFGSGTRLTVV.

The chain couples TRBV6-5 to TRBJ1-2, with D possibly matching TRBD1 (6 bases). Germline V lookup: CDR1 MNHEY, CDR2 SVGAGI. Between the trimmed V and J ends, which lost 2 bases and 1 base, there was a span of 8 bases. The CDR3 runs 14 residues. The CDR3 region is CASSYTDSNYGYTF. CDR3 bases: TGTGCCAGCAGTTACACGGACAGTAACTATGGCTACACCTTC.

The genes are TRBV2 and TRBJ1-2; D call uncertain. The V gene lost 4 bases and the J gene lost 1 base, with 7 bases spanning the gap. CDR1 SNHLY and CDR2 FYNNEI come from the germline V gene. The CDR3 totals 13 residues. This CDR3 is CASSGGNNYGYTF. The CDR3 DNA is TGTGCCAGCAGTGGCGGAAATAACTATGGCTACACCTTC.

V is TRBV10-2 and J is TRBJ1-1, with D tentatively TRBD1 (6 bases). V dropped 8 bases and J dropped 6 bases, with 19 bases sitting between them. Germline CDR1 and CDR2: WSHSY and SAAADI. CDR3 length equals 14 residues. CDR3 amino acids: CASGGGGRVAEAFF. In nucleotides, the CDR3 is TGCGCCAGCGGGGGCGGGGGTCGGGTCGCTGAAGCTTTCTTT.

The chain links TRBV21-1 to TRBJ2-2; the table's D call, TRBD2, was not checked against the DNA. TRBV21-1 is a pseudogene. CDR3 length: 17 residues. The CDR3 sequence is CASSQRRRPRGSGELFF. CDR3 sequence (DNA): TGTGCCAGCAGCCAAAGGCGGCGGCCCCGGGGGTCCGGGGAGCTGTTTTTT.

This clone was recorded many times. The chain recombines TRBV2 with TRBJ1-6; 7 bases align to TRBD1. The germline V gene has CDR1 SNHLY and CDR2 FYNNEI. The CDR3 has 13 amino acids. Trimming took 8 bases from V and 10 from J; bases not matched to a gene: 8. CDR3 sequence: CASLGQGGSPLHF. DNA for the CDR3: TGTGCCAGCTTGGGGCAGGGGGGCTCACCCCTCCACTTT.

A few counts support this clone. V usage is TRBV10-3 and J usage is TRBJ2-3; 10 bases align to TRBD2. After removal of 4 bases from V and 4 bases from J, the junction contained 5 bases not matched to a gene. This CDR3 has 15 residues. Germline loops: CDR1 ENHRY, CDR2 SYGVKD. The DNA of the CDR3 is TGTGCCATCAGTGCTACTAGCGGGGCCGCAGATACGCAGTATTTT. Its protein is CAISATSGAADTQYF.

The rearrangement joins TRBV19 to TRBJ1-6; 7 positions agree with TRBD1. Germline assignment: CDR1 LNHDA and CDR2 SQIVND (reference sequence). The V segment lost 3 bases and the J segment 12 bases; nucleotides outside the gene matches: 11. The length of the CDR3 is 15 residues. The CDR3 loop is CASSIIGTVSGPLHF. The DNA for the CDR3 is TGTGCCAGTAGTATCATCGGGACAGTCTCAGGACCCCTCCACTTT.